This T cell receptor beta chain was identified during a study of PD-1 blockade in mismatch repair-deficient tumors. At the level of the study: Patients had approximately 13 mismatch repair-deficient cancer types and were previously treated and progressing.

Generated by immunoSEQ multiplex PCR, the TCRdb table keeps only in-frame clones and is missing some. The repertoire holds 100,000 to 150,000 clones, with about 88% as singletons. A few pembrolizumab responders had their TCRs sequenced. The CDR3 sequence is 16 residues long. Germline V gives CDR1 MGHRA, CDR2 YSYEKL. Trimming removed 1 base from V and 3 bases from J, with 14 bases in between. The sequencing used peripheral blood, collected 44 weeks after starting pembrolizumab. The chain recombines TRBV4-1 with TRBJ2-3, with D perhaps matching TRBD2 (5 bases). The origin of this receptor is an adult with mismatch repair-deficient cancer. Written as DNA, the CDR3 is TGCGCCAGCAGCCAAGGAGGGTACTTGAGTACAGATACGCAGTATTTT. Its protein product is CASSQGGYLSTDTQYF.